The next 3 T cell receptor beta chains were all read from a single sample in a study of early T cells in non-severe SARS-CoV-2 infection. Each CDR3 protein is one row after TCRdb ran MiXCR on the 5' RACE reads. The sample yields 25,000 to 35,000 distinct CDR3 sequences, less than 6.5% seen once. Specimen: whole blood. These receptors were taken from an adult who was a healthcare worker with PCR-confirmed SARS-CoV-2 infection or an uninfected control (not recorded which).

This clonotype has a count of ten or more. The chain employs TRBV7-6 and TRBJ2-1; no definite D call. The CDR3 runs 11 residues. Trimming removed 0 bases from V and 9 bases from J, with 3 bases in between. The germline V gene has CDR1 SGHVS and CDR2 FNYEAQ. The CDR3 nucleotides are TGTGCCAGCAGCTTAGCTGGTGAGCAGTTCTTC. The encoded protein is CASSLAGEQFF.

This clonotype was picked up many times. This rearrangement joins TRBV13 to TRBJ2-7; D gene ambiguous. The V end was cut by 2 bases, the J end by 4 bases, with 6 bases between. The CDR3 contains 12 residues. Germline assignment: CDR1 PRHDT and CDR2 FYEKMQ (reference sequence). This chain's CDR3 is CASSLMKYEQYF. In DNA form, the CDR3 reads TGTGCCAGCAGCTTAATGAAGTACGAGCAGTACTTC.

This clonotype was counted at least ten times. The chain couples TRBV20-1 to TRBJ2-5; possible D gene TRBD1, 6 bases. The germline gives CDR1 DFQATT, CDR2 SNEGSKA (reference sequence). Trimming took off 0 bases at V and 4 bases at J, with 12 bases between the two ends. CDR3 length: 14 residues. CDR3 bases: TGCAGTGCTAGAGATCACAGGGTGGGAGAGACCCAGTACTTC. It yields the protein CSARDHRVGETQYF.